The sequence of this T cell receptor (beta chain) was determined in a study of shared clonotypes between healthy human individuals. Study-wide results and caveats: Despite large depth, rarefaction showed incomplete sorted-subset sequencing. Generation probability values for non-shared clonotypes were lower than those for clonotypes shared by all four donors. It was only blood that was sampled, and tissue repertoires likely differ.

Germline CDR1 LGHNA, CDR2 YNFKEQ. This CDR3 has 18 amino acids. Trimming at V came to 1 base and at J to 5 bases, leaving 9 bases not matched to a gene. With respect to this clone: Its antigen is unknown.

Some clones are missing from TCRdb's copy, which holds only in-frame ones; the method was immunoSEQ multiplex PCR. This table holds about 2.3 million clones, over 90% found once. The receptor was isolated from a man aged 18-30 years in good health. Some clones in this sample may be carry-over from other donors' samples. Sequenced: naive CD4+ T cells from PBMCs. Subset of the sample: CD45RA+ positively selected. This rearrangement joins TRBV4-2 to TRBJ2-2, with 11 bases fitting TRBD1. The CDR3 sequence is CASSQVPGQGEGTGELFF. For the CDR3, the DNA is TGTGCCAGCAGCCAAGTACCGGGACAGGGGGAAGGTACCGGGGAGCTGTTTTTT.